The 23 T cell receptor beta chains below come from one sample, sequenced in a study of blood T cell repertoires in COVID-19. Libraries were prepared by immunoSEQ multiplex PCR; TCRdb keeps only in-frame clonotypes and omits some of them. This sample yields about 100,000 clones, of which over 75% are seen a single time; about 6.9% belongs to the top ten. Input material: peripheral blood. The origin of the receptors is a man younger than 45 in a cohort sampled during active COVID-19.

The genes are TRBV7-2 and TRBJ1-1; 7 positions match TRBD1. Germline V CDR1 and CDR2: SGHTA, FQGNSA. Losses at the gene ends were 5 bases for V and 4 bases for J; bases not matched to a gene: 7. This CDR3 is 14 amino acids long. In nucleotides, the CDR3 is TGTGCCAGCAGCCTCGGACAGGCGAGCACTGAAGCTTTCTTT. Translated: CASSLGQASTEAFF.

The chain employs TRBV11-2 and TRBJ2-1, with 15 nucleotides matching TRBD2. J lost 8 bases, V lost 4 bases, and 12 bases had no gene match. The CDR3 is made up of 18 amino acids. Germline lookup yields CDR1 SGHAT and CDR2 FQNNGV. DNA of the CDR3: TGTGCCAGCAGCTGGACTAGCGGGGGGGCCGGTTTAGGGGATGAGCAGTTCTTC. Its translation is CASSWTSGGAGLGDEQFF.

The V gene is TRBV5-4, the J gene TRBJ2-5; 7 nucleotides agree with TRBD1. The CDR3 extends over 14 amino acids. The junction had 6 bases not matched to a gene; V was cut back by 4 bases and J by 3 bases. Germline CDR1 SGHNT, CDR2 YYREEE (reference sequence). The CDR3 DNA reads TGTGCCAGCAGCGCCGGGACAGCTAAAGAGACCCAGTACTTC. Protein: CASSAGTAKETQYF.

This chain links TRBV30 with TRBJ2-7, with a tentative D call TRBD1 (7 bases). The length of the CDR3 is 13 residues. Germline assignment: CDR1 GTSNPN and CDR2 SVGIG (reference sequence). Trimming removed 0 bases at V and 4 bases at J, with 10 bases between. Here the CDR3 DNA reads TGTGCCTGGAGTGTATCAGGGGGGTACGAGCAGTACTTC. Amino acid sequence: CAWSVSGGYEQYF.

This clone was detected a few times. The rearrangement uses TRBV5-6 and TRBJ1-5; D is perhaps TRBD1 (5 bases). From germline, CDR1 is SGHDT and CDR2 YYEEEE. The CDR3 sequence is 14 residues long. Trimming left V 4 bases short and J 0 bases short, with 8 bases between. The DNA of the CDR3 is TGTGCCAGCAGCGCGGGACTTAGCAATCAGCCCCAGCATTTT. Its translation: CASSAGLSNQPQHF.

This clone showed up just once. The chain recombines TRBV7-9 with TRBJ2-1; D perhaps matches TRBD2 (5 bases). V was cut by 4 bases and J by 0 bases, with 10 bases left in between. Per germline, CDR1 SEHNR and CDR2 FQNEAQ (reference sequence). The CDR3 has 15 residues. The CDR3 reads CASSSPGSSYNEQFF. The CDR3 bases are TGTGCCAGCAGCTCCCCGGGAAGCTCCTACAATGAGCAGTTCTTC.

The genes are TRBV7-2 and TRBJ2-1; D gene uncertain. Trimming left V 2 bases short and J 10 bases short, with 6 bases between. The CDR3 runs 11 residues. Germline CDR1 and CDR2: SGHTA and FQGNSA. The CDR3 loop reads CASSLFQEQFF. CDR3 DNA sequence: TGTGCCAGCAGCTTATTTCAGGAGCAGTTCTTC.

V and J are TRBV14 and TRBJ2-4; 11 bases align to TRBD1. The V gene's germline CDR1 is SGHDN and CDR2 FVKESK. The ends lost 6 bases at V and 9 bases at J; junction bases unmatched: 4. There are 13 residues in the CDR3. The CDR3 sequence is CASSPDRGRIQYF. Here the CDR3 DNA reads TGTGCCAGCAGTCCGGACAGGGGGCGCATTCAGTACTTC.

This clone showed up just once. The chain carries TRBV5-6 and TRBJ2-7; D remains ambiguous. Trimming left V 5 bases short and J 3 bases short, with 12 bases between. CDR1 is SGHDT and CDR2 is YYEEEE in the germline V gene. CDR3 length: 13 residues. Here the CDR3 DNA reads TGTGCCAGCAGTGGTAATTACAACTACGAGCAGTACTTC. This codes for CASSGNYNYEQYF.

This chain joins TRBV25-1 and TRBJ2-1, with D tentatively TRBD2 (5 bases). Germline V gene data show CDR1 as MGHDK and CDR2 as SYGVNS. There are 15 residues in the CDR3. V was cut by 1 base and J by 0 bases, with 7 bases left in between. CDR3: CASSESGSSYNEQFF. The CDR3 nucleotides read TGTGCCAGCAGTGAATCTGGGAGCTCCTACAATGAGCAGTTCTTC.

The chain combines TRBV7-9 with TRBJ2-3; a weak D match, TRBD1 (5 bases). The CDR3 spans 16 residues. The germline V gene has CDR1 SEHNR and CDR2 FQNEAQ (reference sequence). The V end lost 4 bases, the J end lost 4 bases, and 18 bases lay between the germline ends. CDR3 DNA sequence: TGTGCCAGCAGCTCTACAGGTGAATTTGCAGCAGATACGCAGTATTTT. Translating gives CASSSTGEFAADTQYF.

This clone appeared a single time. V usage is TRBV10-3 and J usage is TRBJ1-2; 8 nucleotides agree with TRBD1. Germline loops: CDR1 ENHRY, CDR2 SYGVKD. The trim removed 6 bases at V and 4 bases at J, leaving 7 bases unmatched. CDR3 length equals 14 residues. CDR3 DNA sequence: TGTGCCATCAGGAAACAGGGGGGATCCTATGGCTACACCTTC. Translated, it gives CAIRKQGGSYGYTF.

The chain combines TRBV19 with TRBJ1-1; D is uncertain. This CDR3 is built from 14 residues. Germline values: CDR1 LNHDA, CDR2 SQIVND (reference sequence). V was shortened by 5 bases and J by 0 bases, with 10 bases between the two germline ends. The CDR3 sequence is CASSVGVMNTEAFF. The CDR3 DNA reads as TGTGCCAGTAGTGTCGGGGTCATGAACACTGAAGCTTTCTTT.

The chain recombines TRBV12-3 or TRBV12-4 with TRBJ2-4; 7 bases fit TRBD1. V trimming: 7 bases; J trimming: 7 bases; junction bases outside the gene matches: 7. There are 13 residues in the CDR3. CDR3 DNA: TGTGCCAGCACCCACCGGGACAGCAACATTCAGTACTTC. It yields the protein CASTHRDSNIQYF.

The rearrangement links TRBV5-6 to TRBJ2-7; D is possibly TRBD2 (6 bases). V lost 4 bases to trimming and J lost 5 bases, with 19 bases between them. The CDR3 runs to 15 residues. The germline V gene encodes CDR1 SGHDT and CDR2 YYEEEE. CDR3 protein: CASSPTGLQGHEQYF. CDR3 DNA: TGTGCCAGCAGCCCCACGGGACTGCAGGGCCACGAGCAGTACTTC.

This chain joins TRBV7-2 and TRBJ2-5, with TRBD2 identical over 14 bases. Germline V gene sequence: CDR1 SGHTA, CDR2 FQGNSA. The CDR3 extends over 18 amino acids. V gave up 4 bases and J gave up 2 bases; unmatched junction bases: 9. CDR3 nucleotide sequence: TGTGCCAGCAGCTCCCGACTAGCGGGGGGGCCGGAGCAAGAGACCCAGTACTTC. Translation gives CASSSRLAGGPEQETQYF.

This clone is a singleton in its sample. This chain links TRBV5-1 with TRBJ2-3; 12 nucleotides match TRBD2. V lost 7 bases and J lost 5; bases outside the gene matches: 14. The CDR3 is made up of 17 amino acids. Per the germline V gene, CDR1 is SGHRS and CDR2 is YFSETQ. The CDR3 reads CASSPPTSTSGRDTQYF. In DNA form, the CDR3 reads TGCGCCAGCTCCCCCCCAACCTCGACTAGCGGGAGAGATACGCAGTATTTT.

V and J are TRBV5-5 and TRBJ2-7; tentative D call: TRBD1 (6 bases). The length of the CDR3 is 13 residues. Trimming shortened V by 2 bases and J by 2 bases, and 8 bases separated the two germline ends. CDR1 and CDR2 from the germline V gene are SGHKS and YYEKEE (reference sequence). The CDR3 is CASSFPGAYEQYF. Here the CDR3 DNA reads TGTGCCAGCAGCTTCCCAGGGGCCTACGAGCAGTACTTC.

The chain has TRBV5-1 and TRBJ1-1; D not resolved. The ends were cut back, 0 bases at V and 2 bases at J, with 5 bases in the middle. The length of the CDR3 is 13 residues. CDR1 and CDR2 from the germline V gene are SGHRS and YFSETQ. This CDR3 is CASSLAINTEAFF. The CDR3 nucleotides read TGCGCCAGCAGCTTGGCCATCAACACTGAAGCTTTCTTT.

The chain carries TRBV19 and TRBJ2-4, with 7 bases lining up with TRBD1. The CDR3 is 15 residues long. With 1 base clipped from V and 7 bases from J, the junction kept 7 bases outside the gene matches. Germline V CDR1 and CDR2: LNHDA, SQIVND (reference sequence). CDR3 coding DNA: TGTGCCAGTAGTATAGGGACAGGATTGAGGAACATTCAGTACTTC. Translating gives CASSIGTGLRNIQYF.

The chain combines TRBV30 with TRBJ1-6; D not resolved. The V gene's germline CDR1 is GTSNPN and CDR2 SVGIG (reference sequence). Trimming removed 0 bases at V and 0 bases at J, with 9 bases between. This CDR3 region has 16 residues. CDR3 DNA sequence: TGTGCCTGGAGTGTCGCTAGGAGCTCCTATAATTCACCCCTCCACTTT. Protein sequence: CAWSVARSSYNSPLHF.

For the CDR3, the DNA is TGCGCCAGCAGTTTAATTGGGGACAGCACTGGAAACACCATATATTTT. Residues: CASSLIGDSTGNTIYF. This chain joins TRBV5-1 and TRBJ1-3; 7 bases are a match to TRBD1. Germline CDR1 reads SGHRS; CDR2 reads YFSETQ. The V gene end was trimmed by 5 bases and the J gene end by 2 bases; junction bases not matched to a gene: 10. This CDR3 is 16 amino acids long.

The chain combines TRBV6-6 with TRBJ1-5; 10 bases line up with TRBD1. Germline CDR1 reads MNHNY; CDR2 reads SVGAGI (reference sequence). This CDR3 contains 13 residues. The junction had 10 bases not matched to a gene; V was cut back by 5 bases and J by 15 bases. Here the CDR3 DNA reads TGTGCCAGCAGTCCCCCCGGGACAGGGGATGTGCATTTT. Its translation: CASSPPGTGDVHF.